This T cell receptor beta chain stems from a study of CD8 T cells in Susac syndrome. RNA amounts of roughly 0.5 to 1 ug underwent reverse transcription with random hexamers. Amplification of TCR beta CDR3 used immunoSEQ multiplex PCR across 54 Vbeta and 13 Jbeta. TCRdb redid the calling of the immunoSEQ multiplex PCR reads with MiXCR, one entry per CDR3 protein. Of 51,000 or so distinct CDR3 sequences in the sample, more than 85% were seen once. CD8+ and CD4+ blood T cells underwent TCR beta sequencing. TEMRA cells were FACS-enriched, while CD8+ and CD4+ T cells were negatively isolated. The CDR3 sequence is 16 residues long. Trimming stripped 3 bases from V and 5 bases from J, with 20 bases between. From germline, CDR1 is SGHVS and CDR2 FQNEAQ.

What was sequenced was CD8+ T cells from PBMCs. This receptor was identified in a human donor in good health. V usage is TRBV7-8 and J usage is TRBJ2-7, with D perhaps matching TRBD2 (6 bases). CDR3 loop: CASSFSRGGGLHEQYF. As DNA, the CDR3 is TGTGCCAGCAGCTTTAGTCGGGGAGGTGGACTCCACGAGCAGTACTTC.